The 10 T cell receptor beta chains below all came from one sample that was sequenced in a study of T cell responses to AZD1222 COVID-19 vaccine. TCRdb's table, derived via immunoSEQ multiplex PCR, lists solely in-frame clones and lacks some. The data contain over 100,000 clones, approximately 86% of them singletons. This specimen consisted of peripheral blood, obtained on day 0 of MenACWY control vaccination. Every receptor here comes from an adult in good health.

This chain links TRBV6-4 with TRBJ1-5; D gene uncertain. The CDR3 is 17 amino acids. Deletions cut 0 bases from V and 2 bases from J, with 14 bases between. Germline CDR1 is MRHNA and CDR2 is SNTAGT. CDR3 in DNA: TGTGCCAGCAGTGACTCCCTTGTCCCGCGGGGCAATCAGCCCCAGCATTTT. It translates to CASSDSLVPRGNQPQHF.

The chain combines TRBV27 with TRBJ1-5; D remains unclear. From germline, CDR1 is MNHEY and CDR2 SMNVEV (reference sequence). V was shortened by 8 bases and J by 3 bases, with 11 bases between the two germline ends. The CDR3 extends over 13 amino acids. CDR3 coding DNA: TGTGCCAGCGGCTTGTCTTACAATCAGCCCCAGCATTTT. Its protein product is CASGLSYNQPQHF.

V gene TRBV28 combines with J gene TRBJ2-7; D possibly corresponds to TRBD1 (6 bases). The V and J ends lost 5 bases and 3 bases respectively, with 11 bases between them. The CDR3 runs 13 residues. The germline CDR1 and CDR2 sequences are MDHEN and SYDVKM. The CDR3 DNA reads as TGTGCCAGCAGTAACAGGGACAACTACGAGCAGTACTTC. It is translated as CASSNRDNYEQYF.

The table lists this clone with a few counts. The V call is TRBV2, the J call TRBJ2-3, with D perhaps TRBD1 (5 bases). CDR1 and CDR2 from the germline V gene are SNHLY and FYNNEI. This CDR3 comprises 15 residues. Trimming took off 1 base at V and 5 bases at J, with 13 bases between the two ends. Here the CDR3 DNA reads TGTGCCAGCAGTGAAGAGTCGCAGGGCGGAGATACGCAGTATTTT. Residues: CASSEESQGGDTQYF.

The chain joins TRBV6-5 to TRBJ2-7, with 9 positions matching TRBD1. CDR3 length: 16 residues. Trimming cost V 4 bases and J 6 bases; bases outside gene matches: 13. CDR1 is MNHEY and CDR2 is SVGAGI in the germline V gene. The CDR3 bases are TGTGCCAGCAGTTTCGTACCGACAGGGGGATGGACCGAGCAGTACTTC. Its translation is CASSFVPTGGWTEQYF.

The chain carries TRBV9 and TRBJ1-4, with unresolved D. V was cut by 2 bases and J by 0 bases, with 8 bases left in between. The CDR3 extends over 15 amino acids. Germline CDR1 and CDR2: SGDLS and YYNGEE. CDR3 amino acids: CASSVDAATNEKLFF. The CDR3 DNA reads TGTGCCAGCAGCGTTGACGCCGCAACTAATGAAAAACTGTTTTTT.

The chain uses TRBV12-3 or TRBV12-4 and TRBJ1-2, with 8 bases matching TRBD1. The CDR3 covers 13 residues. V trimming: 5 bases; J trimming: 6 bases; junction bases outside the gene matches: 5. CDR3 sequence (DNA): TGTGCCAGCAGTACAGGGGGTGGGGATGGCTACACCTTC. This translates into CASSTGGGDGYTF.

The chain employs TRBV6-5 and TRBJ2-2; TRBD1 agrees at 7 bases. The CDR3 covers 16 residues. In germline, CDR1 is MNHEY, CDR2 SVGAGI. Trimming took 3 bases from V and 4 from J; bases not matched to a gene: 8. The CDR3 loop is CASSYLRGRGTGELFF. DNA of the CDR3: TGTGCCAGCAGTTATCTAAGGGGGCGCGGCACCGGGGAGCTGTTTTTT.

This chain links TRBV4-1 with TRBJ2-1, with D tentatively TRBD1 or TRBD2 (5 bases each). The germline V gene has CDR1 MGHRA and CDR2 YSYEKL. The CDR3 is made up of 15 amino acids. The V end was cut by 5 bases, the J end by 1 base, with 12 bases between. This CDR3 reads CASSSGGGSYNEQFF. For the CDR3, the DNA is TGCGCCAGCAGCTCTGGGGGTGGGTCCTACAATGAGCAGTTCTTC.

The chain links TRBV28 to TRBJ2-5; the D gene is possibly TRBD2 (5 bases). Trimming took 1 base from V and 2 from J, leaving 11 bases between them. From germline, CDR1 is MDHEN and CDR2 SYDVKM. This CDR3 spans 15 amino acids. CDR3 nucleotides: TGTGCCAGCAGTTTATCGGTAGCGTCGCAAGAGACCCAGTACTTC. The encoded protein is CASSLSVASQETQYF.